The T cell receptor (beta chain) under discussion was sequenced for a study of T cell repertoires in cytomegalovirus infection. Overall study context: HLA-B-restricted CMV epitopes that are well studied, plus recently identified HLA-C-restricted ones, were used by the study. Signatures in public TCR beta sequences pointed to both CMV infection and matching HLA type.

In its sample, this clonotype was seen a few times. Its antigen is undetermined. One entry per CDR3 protein, called by TCRdb with MiXCR from the reads. In the table there are about 920,000 distinct CDR3 sequences, roughly 30% of which are singletons. Germline lookup yields CDR1 MNHNY and CDR2 SVGAGI (reference sequence). The CDR3 has 14 amino acids. Trimming took off 9 bases at V and 3 bases at J, with 15 bases between the two ends. Broader study findings: Summed frequency of public TCR beta families distinguished CMV carriers with the relevant HLA. The ex vivo response was dominated by HLA-C-restricted CMV-specific TCR beta clonotypes.

This specimen consisted of cultured CD8+ T cells from PBMCs, obtained from culture after CMV antigen stimulation. The clonotype comes from a human donor in good health (CMV status not recorded). Some clones in this sample may be carry-over from other donors' samples. V and J are TRBV6-6 and TRBJ1-5; perhaps TRBD1 as D (5 bases). The CDR3 here is CASLGRPLNQPQHF. The CDR3 DNA is TGTGCCAGTTTGGGACGCCCTCTCAATCAGCCCCAGCATTTT.